This T cell receptor beta chain originates from a study of Ad26.COV2.S vaccination and SARS-CoV-2 variants. On the study more broadly: Intramuscular Ad26.COV2.S at 5x10^10 or 1x10^11 viral particles.

Treatment given: about 20 received Ad26.COV2.S at low or high dose, single or two shots; about 5 received placebo; per-sample allocation not given. At day 63 after the first vaccine or placebo injection, samples were drawn. The CDR3 consists of 14 residues. CDR1 and CDR2 (germline): MRHNA, SNTAGT. The V gene lost 3 bases and the J gene lost 7 bases, with 16 bases spanning the gap. Sequenced by immunoSEQ multiplex PCR; TCRdb stores in-frame clones only, minus some. This table holds fewer than 300,000 clones, around 87% found once. The chain employs TRBV6-4 and TRBJ2-7; TRBD2 is a possible D gene (5 bases). Specimen: peripheral blood, collected in a trial of Ad26.COV2.S vaccine versus placebo. The TCR sequence derives from a person aged 18-65 years who received the Ad26.COV2.S COVID-19 vaccine or a placebo. The CDR3, as DNA: TGTGCCAGCAGTGATCAGCCCGCTTCGGGGGAGCAGTACTTC. This gives the protein CASSDQPASGEQYF.